This passage covers 23 T cell receptor beta chains from one sample sequenced in a study of cytomegalovirus exposure and HLA in healthy donors (dated by TCRdb to about 2017). Library method: the immunoSEQ multiplex PCR assay. For the multiplex PCR, a mixture combining 60 forward primers for TCR Vbeta segments and 13 reverse primers for TCR Jbeta segments was used. The source is immuneACCESS, and TCRdb retained only in-frame sequences with V and J called. Part of the clones is not carried over; for the studies checked, unresolved V genes explain less than half of this, and the remainder is unexplained. The sample records fewer than 200,000 clones, 65% to 85% of which are singletons. The ten largest clonotypes hold about 3.1% of the sample. Sequenced sample: PBMCs. The receptor source for this set is a female donor in good health and CMV-seronegative.

A single count supports this clone. The rearrangement joins TRBV2 to TRBJ1-1; 8 bases align to TRBD1. The CDR3 runs to 15 residues. In germline, CDR1 is SNHLY, CDR2 FYNNEI. Unmatched junction bases numbered 10, after V lost 6 bases and J lost 4 bases. Here the CDR3 reads CASSERTGSFTEAFF. The CDR3 nucleotides are TGTGCCAGCAGCGAAAGGACAGGGAGTTTCACTGAAGCTTTCTTT. Supplemented by reference TRBV2 and TRBJ1-1, the full variable domain reads EPEVTQTPSHQVTQMGQEVILRCVPISNHLYFYWYRQILGQKVEFLVSFYNNEISEKSEIFDDQFSVERPDGSNFTLKIRSTKLEDSAMYFCASSERTGSFTEAFFGQGTRLTVV.

The chain employs TRBV19 and TRBJ1-6, with a weak D call TRBD1 (5 bases). CDR1 and CDR2 from the germline V gene are LNHDA and SQIVND (reference sequence). The CDR3 is 16 amino acids. V was trimmed by 10 bases and J by 7 bases, leaving 23 bases between them. The CDR3 sequence: CATREVGRGANSPLHF. DNA for the CDR3: TGTGCCACCCGGGAGGTGGGACGCGGGGCGAATTCACCCCTCCACTTT.

The V call is TRBV11-2, the J call TRBJ2-7, with a tentative D call TRBD2 (5 bases). The V gene's germline CDR1 is SGHAT and CDR2 FQNNGV. The CDR3 covers 13 residues. V gave up 3 bases and J gave up 6 bases, with 12 bases separating them. The CDR3 DNA is TGTGCCAGCAGCTTCCTTACTAGTTTCGAGCAGTACTTC. This encodes CASSFLTSFEQYF.

The rearrangement links TRBV9 to TRBJ2-2; 7 positions match TRBD2. This CDR3 is built from 15 residues. Trimming cost V 0 bases and J 1 base; bases outside gene matches: 0. Germline CDR1 is SGDLS and CDR2 is YYNGEE. For the CDR3, the DNA is TGTGCCAGCAGCGTAGCGGGGGGGAACACCGGGGAGCTGTTTTTT. Its protein product is CASSVAGGNTGELFF. Filled out from reference TRBV9 and TRBJ2-2, the complete variable domain reads DSGVTQTPKHLITATGQRVTLRCSPRSGDLSVYWYQQSLDQGLQFLIQYYNGEERAKGNILERFSAQQFPDLHSELNLSSLELGDSALYFCASSVAGGNTGELFFGEGSRLTVL.

Of note for this clone: The sample carries other DNA sequences with the same CDR3. V gene TRBV28 combines with J gene TRBJ1-2; 7 bases are shared with TRBD1. The V segment lost 7 bases and the J segment 7 bases; nucleotides outside the gene matches: 12. The CDR3 length is 14 residues. Germline V lookup: CDR1 MDHEN, CDR2 SYDVKM. The CDR3 nucleotides are TGTGCCAGCAATGCCGGGACAGAAGCAGGTGGCTACACCTTC. Residues: CASNAGTEAGGYTF.

The chain carries TRBV7-9 and TRBJ2-5, with TRBD1 identical over 8 bases. V lost 3 bases to trimming and J lost 5 bases; unmatched junction nucleotides: 8. CDR1 and CDR2 (germline): SEHNR, FQNEAQ (reference sequence). The CDR3 length is 15 residues. The CDR3, as DNA: TGTGCCAGCAGCTTTAGGACAGGGTCGGATGAGACCCAGTACTTC. Its protein product is CASSFRTGSDETQYF. Full variable domain (outside the CDR3, taken from reference TRBV7-9 and TRBJ2-5): DTGVSQNPRHKITKRGQNVTFRCDPISEHNRLYWYRQTLGQGPEFLTYFQNEAQLEKSRLLSDRFSAERPKGSFSTLEIQRTEQGDSAMYLCASSFRTGSDETQYFGPGTRLLVL.

The CDR3 protein is CASSLVEVRDRRFF. CDR3 DNA sequence: TGTGCCAGCAGCTTAGTGGAGGTTCGCGATCGGCGGTTCTTC. This chain links TRBV7-9 with TRBJ2-1; the D gene is possibly TRBD2 (5 bases). Deletions cut 1 base from V and 15 bases from J, with 19 bases between. The CDR3 is 14 residues long. Germline CDR1 reads SEHNR; CDR2 reads FQNEAQ (reference sequence).

This chain links TRBV2 with TRBJ2-7; the match to TRBD2 covers 9 bases. With 2 bases clipped from V and 6 bases from J, the junction kept 17 bases outside the gene matches. The CDR3 consists of 18 residues. Germline V gene lookup returns CDR1 SNHLY and CDR2 FYNNEI. For the CDR3, the DNA is TGTGCCAGCAGTGAATTTGTAGCGGGGGTCTACCCCTACGGCGAGCAGTACTTC. Translation: CASSEFVAGVYPYGEQYF. Looking up the rest from reference TRBV2 and TRBJ2-7 gives the full variable domain: EPEVTQTPSHQVTQMGQEVILRCVPISNHLYFYWYRQILGQKVEFLVSFYNNEISEKSEIFDDQFSVERPDGSNFTLKIRSTKLEDSAMYFCASSEFVAGVYPYGEQYFGPGTRLTVT.

The chain is built from TRBV7-3 and TRBJ2-3, with 12 bases aligning to TRBD2. Trimming cost V 4 bases and J 6 bases; bases outside gene matches: 2. There are 14 residues in the CDR3. The germline V gene has CDR1 SGHTA and CDR2 FQGTGA. The CDR3 DNA sequence: TGTGCCAGCAGCTCTAGCGGGGGGGCCGATACGCAGTATTTT. Its protein product is CASSSSGGADTQYF.

This clone came up once. V usage is TRBV7-3 and J usage is TRBJ1-2, with 9 positions matching TRBD1. CDR1 is SGHTA and CDR2 is FQGTGA in the germline V gene. This CDR3 comprises 18 residues. V lost 1 base and J lost 8; bases outside the gene matches: 17. The CDR3 DNA sequence: TGTGCCAGCAGCTTAAAAGTGTACGTTCGGGACAGGGCCTGCGGCTACACCTTC. Residues: CASSLKVYVRDRACGYTF.

The gene calls are TRBV6-6 and TRBJ2-7; possible D gene TRBD2, 5 bases. In germline, CDR1 is MNHNY, CDR2 SVGAGI (reference sequence). V lost 2 bases and J 9 bases, leaving 8 bases between the germline ends. The CDR3 sequence is 11 residues long. For the CDR3, the DNA is TGTGCCAGCAGTTACAGCGCGGGGCAGTACTTC. Its protein is CASSYSAGQYF.

The chain joins TRBV4-2 to TRBJ2-3; a possible D gene is TRBD2 (6 bases). The CDR3 spans 13 residues. Trimming removed 8 bases at V and 6 bases at J, with 15 bases between. CDR1 and CDR2 from the germline V gene are LGHNA and YNFKEQ. CDR3 coding DNA: TGTGCCAGCGACCCGGGGGAGTCTGATACGCAGTATTTT. As protein: CASDPGESDTQYF.

The chain joins TRBV9 to TRBJ1-2, with unresolved D. This CDR3 comprises 10 residues. The germline V and J ends were trimmed by 4 bases and 12 bases, with 10 bases remaining between them. CDR1 is SGDLS and CDR2 is YYNGEE in the germline V gene. In DNA form, the CDR3 reads TGTGCCAGCAGCTCGCGACATCACACCTTC. It is translated as CASSSRHHTF.

This clone was found a few times. The chain recombines TRBV14 with TRBJ1-3, with unresolved D. V was pared by 2 bases and J by 2 bases, with 10 bases between. This CDR3 is 15 amino acids long. Germline V CDR1 and CDR2: SGHDN, FVKESK. The CDR3 loop is CASSQLDTPGNTIYF. CDR3 nucleotides: TGTGCCAGCAGCCAACTTGACACCCCTGGAAACACCATATATTTT.

Concerning this clone: This CDR3 is also generated by other DNA sequences in the sample. V gene TRBV4-2 combines with J gene TRBJ2-3; D might be TRBD2 (6 bases). The germline V gene has CDR1 LGHNA and CDR2 YNFKEQ. This CDR3 region has 14 residues. Trimming took 4 bases from V and 2 from J, leaving 10 bases between them. Here the CDR3 reads CASSPGLTTDTQYF. For the CDR3, the DNA is TGTGCCAGCAGCCCGGGACTCACCACAGATACGCAGTATTTT.

This clone was seen once. The chain carries TRBV10-3 and TRBJ2-3; 9 bases are shared with TRBD2. Trimming removed 8 bases from V and 2 bases from J; junction bases left unmatched: 5. Germline CDR1 reads ENHRY; CDR2 reads SYGVKD. The CDR3 runs to 14 residues. The CDR3 DNA sequence: TGTGCCATCGGGGAGCGGGGGGCCACAGATACGCAGTATTTT. Its translation: CAIGERGATDTQYF.

V is TRBV5-1 and J is TRBJ2-5; D unclear. CDR3 length: 13 residues. V lost 1 base to trimming and J lost 4 bases, with 8 bases between them. CDR1 and CDR2 from the germline V gene are SGHRS and YFSETQ. The CDR3 protein is CASSLYELETQYF. CDR3 coding DNA: TGCGCCAGCAGCTTGTATGAGCTAGAGACCCAGTACTTC. The whole variable domain, filled in from reference TRBV5-1 and TRBJ2-5, reads KAGVTQTPRYLIKTRGQQVTLSCSPISGHRSVSWYQQTPGQGLQFLFEYFSETQRNKGNFPGRFSGRQFSNSRSEMNVSTLELGDSALYLCASSLYELETQYFGPGTRLLVL.

The chain carries TRBV30 and TRBJ2-7, with TRBD1 identical over 10 bases. Germline V gives CDR1 GTSNPN, CDR2 SVGIG (reference sequence). The CDR3 length is 14 residues. V was clipped by 3 bases and J by 2 bases; unmatched bases: 4. In DNA, the CDR3 is TGTGCCTGGAGGGGGGACAGGGGCACCTACGAGCAGTACTTC. Protein product: CAWRGDRGTYEQYF.

The genes are TRBV12-1 and TRBJ2-7; TRBD1, the table's D call, was not compared with the DNA. TRBV12-1 is a recognized pseudogene. The CDR3 is made up of 11 amino acids. The CDR3 bases are TGTGCCAGCAGTTTCCAATACGAGCAGTACTTC. As protein: CASSFQYEQYF.

The chain recombines TRBV9 with TRBJ2-4; a possible D gene is TRBD2 (5 bases). CDR3 length: 15 amino acids. Trimming cost V 0 bases and J 1 base, with 8 bases left between them. The germline V gene has CDR1 SGDLS and CDR2 YYNGEE. CDR3 nucleotides: TGTGCCAGCAGCGTAGCGGGAATGGCCAAAAACATTCAGTACTTC. This translates into CASSVAGMAKNIQYF.

This chain uses TRBV2 with TRBJ1-1; D is unresolved. CDR1 and CDR2 (germline): SNHLY, FYNNEI. V was clipped by 4 bases and J by 5 bases, with 11 bases between them. The CDR3 sequence is 13 residues long. This CDR3 is CASSGDSRTEAFF. The CDR3 DNA reads as TGTGCCAGCAGTGGCGACTCGAGGACTGAAGCTTTCTTT.

This clone was counted between two and nine times. The genes are TRBV7-4 and TRBJ1-5; a possible D gene is TRBD1 (5 bases). The V end lost 4 bases, the J end lost 3 bases, and 7 bases lay between the germline ends. The CDR3 runs 13 residues. Germline V gene data show CDR1 as SGHVT and CDR2 as SQSDAQ. CDR3 coding DNA: TGTGCCAGCAGCTCGACAGTCAATCAGCCCCAGCATTTT. This encodes CASSSTVNQPQHF.

The chain has TRBV30 and TRBJ1-6; D gene uncertain. Trimming removed 1 base from V and 4 bases from J, with 5 bases in between. Germline lookup yields CDR1 GTSNPN and CDR2 SVGIG (reference sequence). CDR3 length equals 13 residues. CDR3 bases: TGTGCCTGGAGTGACAAGTATAATTCACCCCTCCACTTT. Encoded protein: CAWSDKYNSPLHF. Full variable domain (missing parts from reference TRBV30 and TRBJ1-6): SQTIHQWPATLVQPVGSPLSLECTVEGTSNPNLYWYRQAAGRGLQLLFYSVGIGQISSEVPQNLSASRPQDRQFILSSKKLLLSDSGFYLCAWSDKYNSPLHFGNGTRLTVT.